Presented here are 22 T cell receptor beta chains from one specimen sequenced in a study of relationships among human T cell subsets. The T cell receptor alpha and beta CDR3 regions were amplified from mRNA by semiquantitative ARM-PCR. ARM-PCR used tagged nested gene-specific primers, then communal superprimers for exponential amplification. TCRdb redid the calling of the multiplex PCR reads with MiXCR, one entry per CDR3 protein. The sample gives about 12,000 distinct CDR3 sequences, approximately 67% of which show up once; 30% is in the top ten. Th1 cells were collected as flow-through following bead selections for CD25, CD56 and CD294. Sequencing was performed on CD4+ Th1 cells sorted from blood. The receptors stem from a man aged 40-49 years in good health.

This chain links TRBV18 with TRBJ2-3; D is uncertain. The germline V gene has CDR1 KGHSH and CDR2 LQKENI. V was clipped by 0 bases and J by 4 bases, with 8 bases between them. The CDR3 covers 14 residues. The chain's CDR3 is CASSPPPGSDTQYF. CDR3 sequence (DNA): TGTGCCAGCTCACCACCTCCCGGGTCAGATACGCAGTATTTT. Combining the CDR3 with reference TRBV18 and TRBJ2-3 gives the whole variable domain NAGVMQNPRHLVRRRGQEARLRCSPMKGHSHVYWYRQLPEEGLKFMVYLQKENIIDESGMPKERFSAEFPKEGPSILRIQQVVRGDSAAYFCASSPPPGSDTQYFGPGTRLTVL.

This chain connects TRBV11-1 to TRBJ2-1; TRBD1 aligns across 8 bases. The length of the CDR3 is 15 residues. Trimming cost V 5 bases and J 9 bases; bases outside gene matches: 12. Germline CDR1 is SGHAT and CDR2 is FQDESV (reference sequence). As DNA, the CDR3 is TGTGCCAGCAGCCCCGGGGATGACAGGGGCGGTGAGCAGTTCTTC. Translation gives CASSPGDDRGGEQFF.

Written as DNA, the CDR3 is TGTGCCAGCTCACCATTCGCTAGCTCGGATACGCAGTATTTT. Its protein product is CASSPFASSDTQYF. The chain links TRBV18 to TRBJ2-3; tentative D call: TRBD2 (5 bases). The V gene lost 2 bases and the J gene lost 6 bases, with 12 bases spanning the gap. The CDR3 has 14 residues. CDR1 KGHSH and CDR2 LQKENI come from the germline V gene.

This clonotype was observed a handful of times. The V and J genes are TRBV27 and TRBJ2-6; 8 nucleotides match TRBD2. The CDR3 has 15 amino acids. V was clipped by 8 bases and J by 2 bases; unmatched bases: 5. Germline CDR1 reads MNHEY; CDR2 reads SMNVEV (reference sequence). The CDR3 nucleotides read TGTGCCAGCCGCCCGGGAGGGGCTGGGGCCAACGTCCTGACTTTC. Translation: CASRPGGAGANVLTF.

The chain carries TRBV27 and TRBJ2-3, with 7 nucleotides matching TRBD2. V trimming: 3 bases; J trimming: 5 bases; junction bases outside the gene matches: 14. This CDR3 spans 17 amino acids. Germline V lookup: CDR1 MNHEY, CDR2 SMNVEV (reference sequence). The CDR3 DNA reads TGTGCCAGCAGTTTCCGCCGTGGACCGGGGGGAAAAGATACGCAGTATTTT. The encoded protein is CASSFRRGPGGKDTQYF.

In this sample, this clonotype turned up a few times. The chain links TRBV7-9 to TRBJ2-3; D uncertain. The CDR3 contains 11 residues. The V end lost 2 bases, the J end lost 5 bases, and 2 bases lay between the germline ends. Germline V gene data show CDR1 as SEHNR and CDR2 as FQNEAQ (reference sequence). Here the CDR3 reads CASSLRDTQYF. In DNA form, the CDR3 reads TGTGCCAGCAGCTTACGAGATACGCAGTATTTT.

CDR3 coding DNA: TGTGCCAGCAGCTTAATCCAAGGAGAGGCAGATACGCAGTATTTT. This gives the protein CASSLIQGEADTQYF. The chain recombines TRBV12-3 or TRBV12-4 with TRBJ2-3; D gene uncertain. This CDR3 is built from 15 residues. V gave up 6 bases and J gave up 4 bases, with 17 bases separating them.

The rearrangement uses TRBV29-1 and TRBJ1-5; D is unclear. The V gene lost 3 bases and the J gene lost 6 bases, with 12 bases spanning the gap. This CDR3 region has 13 residues. Germline loops: CDR1 SQVTM, CDR2 ANQGSEA. The CDR3 coding sequence is TGCAGCGTTGAGTACGCCCCCGGTCAGCCCCAGCATTTT. As protein: CSVEYAPGQPQHF. The full variable domain, completed using reference TRBV29-1 and TRBJ1-5, is SAVISQKPSRDICQRGTSLTIQCQVDSQVTMMFWYRQQPGQSLTLIATANQGSEATYESGFVIDKFPISRPNLTFSTLTVSNMSPEDSSIYLCSVEYAPGQPQHFGDGTRLSIL.

This clonotype has just one count. The chain has TRBV5-1 and TRBJ1-1; D is undetermined. CDR1 and CDR2 from the germline V gene are SGHRS and YFSETQ. CDR3 length: 14 amino acids. V shed 3 bases and J shed 1 base, with 10 bases lying between them. The CDR3 sequence is CASSYQDGNTEAFF. CDR3 bases: TGCGCCAGCAGCTATCAGGATGGGAACACTGAAGCTTTCTTT.

The genes are TRBV5-1 and TRBJ2-5; tentatively, D is TRBD1 (6 bases). The CDR3 covers 13 residues. Germline V gene data show CDR1 as SGHRS and CDR2 as YFSETQ. The V end lost 0 bases, the J end lost 3 bases, and 6 bases lay between the germline ends. For the CDR3, the DNA is TGCGCCAGCAGCTTGGGGACAGAAGAGACCCAGTACTTC. Amino acids: CASSLGTEETQYF.

This sequence joins TRBV7-9 and TRBJ2-3; 7 nucleotides line up with TRBD2. Trimming at V came to 5 bases and at J to 2 bases, leaving 10 bases not matched to a gene. Germline loops: CDR1 SEHNR, CDR2 FQNEAQ (reference sequence). The CDR3 totals 16 residues. CDR3: CASSQGTSAITDTQYF. The CDR3 nucleotides are TGTGCCAGCAGCCAAGGAACTAGCGCTATCACAGATACGCAGTATTTT.

V and J are TRBV11-2 and TRBJ2-3; the D gene is possibly TRBD1 (6 bases). The V end lost 1 base, the J end lost 0 bases, and 14 bases lay between the germline ends. This CDR3 spans 17 amino acids. Germline CDR1 is SGHAT and CDR2 is FQNNGV. The CDR3 is CASSLGPDRPSTDTQYF. As DNA, the CDR3 is TGTGCCAGCAGCTTAGGGCCCGACAGGCCCAGCACAGATACGCAGTATTTT.

The J gene is TRBJ1-5, the V gene TRBV30; D call uncertain. The CDR3 contains 14 residues. Trimming pared 2 bases from V and 0 bases from J, leaving 8 bases between. Per the germline V gene, CDR1 is GTSNPN and CDR2 is SVGIG (reference sequence). CDR3 coding DNA: TGTGCCTGGAGTCGCAGTTTTAGCAATCAGCCCCAGCATTTT. This sequence encodes CAWSRSFSNQPQHF. The complete variable domain, with remaining parts taken from reference TRBV30 and TRBJ1-5, reads SQTIHQWPATLVQPVGSPLSLECTVEGTSNPNLYWYRQAAGRGLQLLFYSVGIGQISSEVPQNLSASRPQDRQFILSSKKLLLSDSGFYLCAWSRSFSNQPQHFGDGTRLSIL.

CDR3 sequence (DNA): TGTGCCAGCAGCTCGCAGGTTGGGAGGGAGACCCAGTACTTC. This encodes CASSSQVGRETQYF. J is TRBJ2-5 and V is TRBV7-8, with a weak D call TRBD2 (6 bases). The CDR3 has 14 amino acids. Germline values: CDR1 SGHVS, CDR2 FQNEAQ. With 4 bases removed from V and 5 bases from J, the gap between germline ends came to 14 bases.

This clonotype was observed a few times. The V call is TRBV28, the J call TRBJ2-1; 16 nucleotides line up with TRBD2. Germline V CDR1 and CDR2: MDHEN, SYDVKM. Germline trimming cut 5 bases from V and 10 bases from J; bases unmatched to any gene: 5. CDR3 length: 15 amino acids. CDR3 sequence reads: CASSKGTSGRGEQFF. Written as DNA, the CDR3 is TGTGCCAGCAGTAAAGGGACTAGCGGGAGGGGGGAGCAGTTCTTC.

The CDR3 protein is CASRADRGVHEQYF. CDR3 bases: TGTGCCAGCAGAGCCGACAGGGGGGTCCACGAGCAGTACTTC. V gene TRBV28 combines with J gene TRBJ2-7; 9 bases agree with TRBD1. Looked up from germline, CDR1 is MDHEN and CDR2 is SYDVKM. The CDR3 contains 14 residues. Unmatched junction bases numbered 8, after V lost 6 bases and J lost 5 bases.

CDR3 DNA: TGTGCCAGCAGCCCGGGACTAGCGGCGAACACCGGGGAGCTGTTTTTT. Translated: CASSPGLAANTGELFF. The rearrangement links TRBV11-3 to TRBJ2-2, with 11 bases identical to TRBD2. V shed 5 bases and J 0 bases; nucleotides not matched to a gene: 2. Germline lookup yields CDR1 SGHNT and CDR2 YENEEA. The CDR3 length is 16 residues.

The genes are TRBV4-1 and TRBJ2-5, with D perhaps TRBD2 (5 bases). Trimming shortened V by 0 bases and J by 5 bases, and 13 bases separated the two germline ends. The germline V gene encodes CDR1 MGHRA and CDR2 YSYEKL. The CDR3 loop spans 15 amino acids. The CDR3 region has the DNA TGCGCCAGCAGCCAAGATATACTAGTCGGGGAGACCCAGTACTTC. It is translated as CASSQDILVGETQYF.

The chain combines TRBV25-1 with TRBJ2-3, with D unclear. The germline V and J ends were trimmed by 3 bases and 4 bases, with 5 bases remaining between them. Germline V CDR1 and CDR2: MGHDK, SYGVNS. The CDR3 extends over 12 amino acids. The CDR3 DNA reads TGTGCCAGCAGTGAGCCAGCAGATACGCAGTATTTT. Its translation is CASSEPADTQYF.

This chain connects TRBV7-9 to TRBJ2-7, with 11 bases that match TRBD1. Germline V gene lookup returns CDR1 SEHNR and CDR2 FQNEAQ (reference sequence). The CDR3 runs 15 residues. The J segment lost 4 bases and the V segment lost 5 bases, leaving 7 bases of the junction unmatched. The CDR3 nucleotides read TGTGCCAGCAGCACATCCGGGACAGGGGGATACGAGCAGTACTTC. Translating it yields CASSTSGTGGYEQYF.

This chain links TRBV5-1 with TRBJ2-7, with D perhaps matching TRBD1 (5 bases). The CDR3 contains 14 residues. Germline V gene lookup returns CDR1 SGHRS and CDR2 YFSETQ. Trimming pared 3 bases from V and 2 bases from J, leaving 12 bases between. The CDR3 loop is CASSSRAQAYEQYF. The CDR3 region has the DNA TGCGCCAGCAGCTCCAGGGCGCAGGCCTACGAGCAGTACTTC. Full variable domain (rest looked up from reference TRBV5-1 and TRBJ2-7): KAGVTQTPRYLIKTRGQQVTLSCSPISGHRSVSWYQQTPGQGLQFLFEYFSETQRNKGNFPGRFSGRQFSNSRSEMNVSTLELGDSALYLCASSSRAQAYEQYFGPGTRLTVT.

The rearrangement links TRBV27 to TRBJ2-3, with TRBD2 matching over 8 bases. The CDR3 extends over 17 amino acids. J gave up 4 bases and V 1 base, and 10 bases lay outside the gene matches. Germline CDR1 MNHEY, CDR2 SMNVEV (reference sequence). The CDR3 protein is CASSLLSTYGGADTQYF. The DNA for the CDR3 is TGTGCCAGCAGTTTATTAAGCACGTACGGGGGGGCAGATACGCAGTATTTT.